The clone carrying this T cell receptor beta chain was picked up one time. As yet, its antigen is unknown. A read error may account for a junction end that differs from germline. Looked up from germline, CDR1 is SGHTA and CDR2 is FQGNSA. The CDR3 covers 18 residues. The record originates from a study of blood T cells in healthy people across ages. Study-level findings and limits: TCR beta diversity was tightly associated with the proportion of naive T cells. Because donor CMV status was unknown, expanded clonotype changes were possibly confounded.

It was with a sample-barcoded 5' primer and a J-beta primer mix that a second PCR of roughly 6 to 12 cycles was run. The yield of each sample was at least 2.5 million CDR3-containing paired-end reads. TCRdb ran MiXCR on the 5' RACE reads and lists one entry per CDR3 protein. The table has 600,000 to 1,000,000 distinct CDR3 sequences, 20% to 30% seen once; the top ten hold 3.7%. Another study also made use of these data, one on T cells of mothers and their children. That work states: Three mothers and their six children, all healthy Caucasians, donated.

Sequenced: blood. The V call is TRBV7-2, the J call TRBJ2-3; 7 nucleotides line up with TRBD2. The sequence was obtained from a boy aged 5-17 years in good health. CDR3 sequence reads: CASGLAYYSAGTLDTQYF. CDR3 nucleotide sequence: TGTGCCAGCGGCTTAGCCTATTATTCAGCGGGAACTTTAGATACGCAGTATTTT.